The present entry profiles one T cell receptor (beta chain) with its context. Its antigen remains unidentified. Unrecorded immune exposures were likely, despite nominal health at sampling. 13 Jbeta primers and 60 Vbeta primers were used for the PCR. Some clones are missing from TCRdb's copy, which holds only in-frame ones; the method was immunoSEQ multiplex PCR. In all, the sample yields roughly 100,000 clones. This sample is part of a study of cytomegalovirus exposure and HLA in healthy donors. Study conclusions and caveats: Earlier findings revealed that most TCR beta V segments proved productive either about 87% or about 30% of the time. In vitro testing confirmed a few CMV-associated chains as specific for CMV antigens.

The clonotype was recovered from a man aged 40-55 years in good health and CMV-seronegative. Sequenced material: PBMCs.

The DNA of the CDR3 is TGCGCCAGCAGTGAGTCGCTATTAACCGGGGAGCTGTTTTTT. As protein: CASSESLLTGELFF. The genes are TRBV10-1 and TRBJ2-2; D is undetermined. Germline V gene data show CDR1 as WNHNN and CDR2 as SYGVQD (reference sequence). V was trimmed by 0 bases and J by 5 bases, leaving 7 bases between them. The CDR3 is 14 amino acids.